This TCR beta chain was obtained from a study of T cell repertoires in cytomegalovirus infection. Overall study context: In the study, CMV epitopes included recently identified HLA-C-restricted and well-studied HLA-B-restricted ones.

V shed 6 bases and J 8 bases; nucleotides not matched to a gene: 12. CDR1 and CDR2 (germline): DFQATT, SNEGSKA (reference sequence). The CDR3 extends over 14 amino acids. On this clonotype itself: Its antigen is unidentified.

TCRdb processed the reads anew with MiXCR; each CDR3 protein has one entry. The table shows hundreds of thousands of distinct CDR3 sequences, with approximately 32% occurring only once. Study-wide results and caveats: Public TCR beta family frequency separated CMV-and-HLA carriers, including in an independent cohort. CMV-specific TCR beta clonotypes restricted by HLA-C dominated the ex vivo response.

Sample: cultured PBMCs, taken from culture after CMV antigen stimulation. The rearrangement joins TRBV20-1 to TRBJ2-1; 8 bases fit TRBD2. The source of this sequence is a human donor in good health (CMV status not recorded). Some clones in this sample may be carry-over from other donors' samples. The CDR3, as DNA: TGCAGTGCCCCAAGGGGCGGGAGGCAGGATGAGCAGTTCTTC. Its translation: CSAPRGGRQDEQFF.